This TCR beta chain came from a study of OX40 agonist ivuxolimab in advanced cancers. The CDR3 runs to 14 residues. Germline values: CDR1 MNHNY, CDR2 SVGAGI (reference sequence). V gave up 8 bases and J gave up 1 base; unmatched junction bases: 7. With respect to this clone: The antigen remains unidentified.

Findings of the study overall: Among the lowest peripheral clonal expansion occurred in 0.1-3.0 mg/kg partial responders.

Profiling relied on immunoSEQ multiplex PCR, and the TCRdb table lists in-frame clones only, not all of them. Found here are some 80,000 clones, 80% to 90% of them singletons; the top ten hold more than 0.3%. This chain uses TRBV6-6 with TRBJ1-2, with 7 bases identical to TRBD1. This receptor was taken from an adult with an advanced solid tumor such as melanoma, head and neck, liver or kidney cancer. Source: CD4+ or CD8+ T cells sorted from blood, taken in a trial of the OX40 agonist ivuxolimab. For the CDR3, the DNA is TGTGCCAGCTTACGGGACAGTGTTAACTATGGCTACACCTTC. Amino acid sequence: CASLRDSVNYGYTF.